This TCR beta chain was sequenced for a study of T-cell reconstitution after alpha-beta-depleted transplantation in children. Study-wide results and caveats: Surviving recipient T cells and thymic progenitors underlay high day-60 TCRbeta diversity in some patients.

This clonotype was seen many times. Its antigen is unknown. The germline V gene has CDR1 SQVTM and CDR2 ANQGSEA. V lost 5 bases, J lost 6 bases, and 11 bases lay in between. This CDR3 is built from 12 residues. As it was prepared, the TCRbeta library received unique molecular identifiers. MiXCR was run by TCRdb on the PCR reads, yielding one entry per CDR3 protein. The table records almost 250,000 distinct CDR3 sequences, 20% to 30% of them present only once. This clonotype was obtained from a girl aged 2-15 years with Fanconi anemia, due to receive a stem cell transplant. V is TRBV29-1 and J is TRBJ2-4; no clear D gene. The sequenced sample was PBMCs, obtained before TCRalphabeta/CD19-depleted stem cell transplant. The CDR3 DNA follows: TGCAGCGTTTCCGTACCTGGAAACATTCAGTACTTC. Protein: CSVSVPGNIQYF.